This T cell receptor (beta chain) was documented in a study of T-cell memory formation after mild COVID-19. Study-wide findings and caveats: Several responding clones turned up in pre-infection memory, indicating that cross-reactive memory may have taken part.

Constant-segment primers and 5'RACE yielded cDNA libraries for TCR alpha and TCR beta, each carrying sample barcodes and UMIs. MiXCR, applied by TCRdb to the 5' RACE reads, yields one record per CDR3 protein. Counted here are about 340,000 distinct CDR3 sequences, 13% occurring once; the ten biggest clones make up about 21%. There are many counts of this clonotype. Its antigen is currently unknown. The CDR3 has 12 amino acids. The V and J ends lost 5 bases and 14 bases respectively, with 18 bases between them. Germline V gives CDR1 SGHAT, CDR2 FQNNGV. This clonotype was obtained from a man aged 18 to 35 who had mild COVID-19 (a few samples of this study predate the infection). Cell type and time point are not known. The chain uses TRBV11-2 and TRBJ2-5, with D perhaps matching TRBD1 or TRBD2 (5 bases each). The sequenced sample consisted of PBMCs or a T cell subset sorted from them (not recorded which). CDR3 region: CASSPPGTPAYF. The CDR3 DNA follows: TGTGCCAGCAGCCCTCCCGGGACCCCAGCCTACTTC.